This passage covers 27 T cell receptor beta chains from one sample sequenced in a study of T cell changes during pregnancy in multiple sclerosis. The data were produced by immunoSEQ multiplex PCR, yet TCRdb's version contains in-frame clones alone and is incomplete. The table includes about 44,000 clones, around 90% detected once. The sequenced sample was CD4+ T cells from peripheral blood mononuclear cells, obtained in the third trimester of pregnancy. These TCRs come from a female donor with multiple sclerosis, enrolled in a pregnancy study.

V usage is TRBV5-6 and J usage is TRBJ2-1, with a weak D call TRBD2 (6 bases). CDR3 length: 16 amino acids. With 5 bases removed from V and 3 bases from J, the gap between germline ends came to 18 bases. Germline assignment: CDR1 SGHDT and CDR2 YYEEEE. The CDR3 here is CASSTTAGLIYNEQFF. CDR3 DNA: TGTGCCAGCAGTACGACTGCGGGATTGATCTACAATGAGCAGTTCTTC.

The chain links TRBV6-5 to TRBJ2-1; D is unresolved. The CDR3 is 14 amino acids. The V gene's germline CDR1 is MNHEY and CDR2 SVGAGI. Trimming shortened V by 0 bases and J by 5 bases, and 8 bases separated the two germline ends. In DNA form, the CDR3 reads TGTGCCAGCAGTTACTCTTCCTTAAACAATGAGCAGTTCTTC. Encoded protein: CASSYSSLNNEQFF.

V gene TRBV7-9 combines with J gene TRBJ2-1; the D gene is possibly TRBD2 (6 bases). This CDR3 is built from 16 residues. Trimming left V 2 bases short and J 0 bases short, with 11 bases between. Germline V CDR1 and CDR2: SEHNR, FQNEAQ (reference sequence). CDR3: CASSLFTGDSYNEQFF. DNA of the CDR3: TGTGCCAGCAGCTTATTCACGGGAGACTCCTACAATGAGCAGTTCTTC.

This chain joins TRBV29-1 and TRBJ1-2, with 7 bases matching TRBD1. Germline V gene sequence: CDR1 SQVTM, CDR2 ANQGSEA. Trimming at V came to 0 bases and at J to 3 bases, leaving 7 bases not matched to a gene. The CDR3 sequence is 15 residues long. CDR3 in DNA: TGCAGCGTTGAAGAATTACAGGGGTCATACTATGGCTACACCTTC. Its protein is CSVEELQGSYYGYTF.

This clone was detected only once. The chain employs TRBV10-3 and TRBJ2-1, with a weak D call TRBD2 (5 bases). Germline-derived CDR1 and CDR2 are ENHRY and SYGVKD. With 8 bases removed from V and 4 bases from J, the gap between germline ends came to 12 bases. CDR3 size: 13 residues. In DNA, the CDR3 is TGTGCCATCGGACGGGAAGTTTACAATGAGCAGTTCTTC. This sequence encodes CAIGREVYNEQFF.

The rearrangement joins TRBV5-6 to TRBJ1-2, with TRBD1 matching 7 bases. J gave up 2 bases and V 4 bases, and 5 bases lay outside the gene matches. Germline V gene sequence: CDR1 SGHDT, CDR2 YYEEEE. The CDR3 is 14 residues long. The CDR3 DNA reads TGTGCCAGCAGCCCGCAACAGGGGAACTATGGCTACACCTTC. This translates into CASSPQQGNYGYTF.

This chain connects TRBV18 to TRBJ2-7, with D perhaps matching TRBD2 (5 bases). The germline gives CDR1 KGHSH, CDR2 LQKENI. The ends were cut back, 6 bases at V and 2 bases at J, with 17 bases in the middle. This CDR3 contains 15 residues. The CDR3 bases are TGTGCCAGCTCCCAATCTGGCGGGCGAACCTACGAGCAGTACTTC. This gives the protein CASSQSGGRTYEQYF.

This chain uses TRBV19 with TRBJ2-5; 7 bases align to TRBD2. With 1 base clipped from V and 7 bases from J, the junction kept 0 bases outside the gene matches. The V gene's germline CDR1 is LNHDA and CDR2 SQIVND (reference sequence). This CDR3 has 12 amino acids. CDR3 bases: TGTGCCAGTAGTATAGCTAGCGGGACCCAGTACTTC. Translation: CASSIASGTQYF. The whole variable domain, filled in from reference TRBV19 and TRBJ2-5, reads DGGITQSPKYLFRKEGQNVTLSCEQNLNHDAMYWYRQDPGQGLRLIYYSQIVNDFQKGDIAEGYSVSREKKESFPLTVTSAQKNPTAFYLCASSIASGTQYFGPGTRLLVL.

The chain couples TRBV28 to TRBJ1-5, with D maybe TRBD1 (6 bases). CDR1 and CDR2 (germline): MDHEN, SYDVKM. The CDR3 is 17 residues long. Trimming removed 7 bases at V and 1 base at J, with 20 bases between. CDR3 amino acids: CASITVSRGLSNQPQHF. The CDR3, as DNA: TGTGCCAGCATTACGGTCAGCAGGGGCTTGAGCAATCAGCCCCAGCATTTT. The complete variable domain, with remaining parts taken from reference TRBV28 and TRBJ1-5, reads DVKVTQSSRYLVKRTGEKVFLECVQDMDHENMFWYRQDPGLGLRLIYFSYDVKMKEKGDIPEGYSVSREKKERFSLILESASTNQTSMYLCASITVSRGLSNQPQHFGDGTRLSIL.

The rearrangement links TRBV11-2 to TRBJ2-7; D is ambiguous. The CDR3 spans 15 residues. V was cut by 0 bases and J by 3 bases, with 12 bases left in between. Looked up from germline, CDR1 is SGHAT and CDR2 is FQNNGV. CDR3 DNA: TGTGCCAGCAGCTTAGAAGGAACGGGTCTCTACGAGCAGTACTTC. Translated: CASSLEGTGLYEQYF.

The rearrangement links TRBV2 to TRBJ1-2; tentatively, D is TRBD1 (5 bases). Germline loops: CDR1 SNHLY, CDR2 FYNNEI. The CDR3 length is 14 residues. Between the trimmed V and J ends, which lost 6 bases and 5 bases, there was a span of 16 bases. The CDR3 region has the DNA TGTGCCAGCAGGGTGACAGCTCCCGGATATGGCTACACCTTC. Protein: CASRVTAPGYGYTF.

The chain joins TRBV7-2 to TRBJ2-1; the match to TRBD2 covers 14 bases. This CDR3 region has 16 residues. CDR1 and CDR2 from the germline V gene are SGHTA and FQGNSA. After removal of 5 bases from V and 3 bases from J, the junction contained 3 bases not matched to a gene. CDR3 DNA sequence: TGTGCCAGCAGCACCGGGACTAGCGGGAGCTACAATGAGCAGTTCTTC. This encodes CASSTGTSGSYNEQFF.

The chain recombines TRBV28 with TRBJ1-2, with D tentatively TRBD1 (6 bases). Germline loops: CDR1 MDHEN, CDR2 SYDVKM. Between the trimmed V and J ends, which lost 2 bases and 8 bases, there was a span of 9 bases. The CDR3 totals 12 residues. The DNA for the CDR3 is TGTGCCAGCAGTTTAGACAGGAAGGGCTACACCTTC. Its protein is CASSLDRKGYTF.

This chain joins TRBV2 and TRBJ1-1, with D maybe TRBD1 (6 bases). V lost 5 bases and J 1 base, leaving 11 bases between the germline ends. Germline V lookup: CDR1 SNHLY, CDR2 FYNNEI. CDR3 length equals 14 residues. Here the CDR3 DNA reads TGTGCCAGCAGTCGACAGGTAGGGAACACTGAAGCTTTCTTT. Translation gives CASSRQVGNTEAFF.

The CDR3 bases are TGTGCCAGCAGCTTAGCGCAGGGCGCGATGCCCCCTTTCTTT. Amino acids: CASSLAQGAMPPFF. The chain employs TRBV7-2 and TRBJ1-1; maybe TRBD1 (5 bases). Trimming cost V 0 bases and J 12 bases, with 17 bases left between them. Germline V gene lookup returns CDR1 SGHTA and CDR2 FQGNSA. CDR3 length: 14 amino acids.

This sequence joins TRBV6-6 and TRBJ2-7; 10 bases line up with TRBD2. The V gene's germline CDR1 is MNHNY and CDR2 SVGAGI (reference sequence). The CDR3 runs to 16 residues. J lost 7 bases, V lost 5 bases, and 14 bases had no gene match. CDR3 region: CASSLRGAGGRFEQYF. The CDR3 DNA reads TGTGCCAGCAGTCTCCGCGGAGCGGGAGGGCGGTTTGAGCAGTACTTC.

The V call is TRBV5-6, the J call TRBJ1-1; no reliable D call. The V gene lost 5 bases and the J gene lost 0 bases, with 14 bases spanning the gap. Germline CDR1 SGHDT, CDR2 YYEEEE. The CDR3 spans 15 residues. DNA for the CDR3: TGTGCCAGCAGGCGGAATTTAAACTTGAACACTGAAGCTTTCTTT. Its translation: CASRRNLNLNTEAFF.

J is TRBJ2-1 and V is TRBV29-1; D is uncertain. This CDR3 contains 14 residues. Per the germline V gene, CDR1 is SQVTM and CDR2 is ANQGSEA. The germline V and J ends were trimmed by 5 bases and 4 bases, with 15 bases remaining between them. Here the CDR3 reads CSVSNPQRYNEQFF. For the CDR3, the DNA is TGCAGCGTTTCAAACCCCCAGAGGTACAATGAGCAGTTCTTC.

CDR3 protein: CASSSAGGDTQYF. CDR3 nucleotide sequence: TGTGCCAGCAGTTCCGCGGGAGGGGATACGCAGTATTTT. This chain joins TRBV27 and TRBJ2-3; 9 bases map to TRBD2. Germline CDR1 reads MNHEY; CDR2 reads SMNVEV (reference sequence). With 4 bases clipped from V and 6 bases from J, the junction kept 2 bases outside the gene matches. This CDR3 region has 13 residues.

The chain has TRBV4-3 and TRBJ1-3; D gene unclear. CDR3 size: 16 residues. Germline V gene lookup returns CDR1 LGHNA and CDR2 YSLEER. V lost 0 bases and J lost 1, with 10 bases in between. CDR3 sequence: CASSQEVTVSGNTIYF. In DNA form, the CDR3 reads TGCGCCAGCAGCCAAGAGGTTACGGTTTCTGGAAACACCATATATTTT.

J is TRBJ2-2 and V is TRBV19; 12 nucleotides match TRBD2. V shed 4 bases, J shed 2 bases, and the junction held 2 bases outside the gene matches. This CDR3 has 16 residues. Germline V CDR1 and CDR2: LNHDA, SQIVND (reference sequence). This CDR3 is CASSTTSGSNTGELFF. In DNA form, the CDR3 reads TGTGCCAGTAGTACGACTAGCGGGAGCAACACCGGGGAGCTGTTTTTT.

The genes are TRBV18 and TRBJ1-1; the D gene is possibly TRBD1 (5 bases). Between the trimmed V and J ends, which lost 6 bases and 0 bases, there was a span of 11 bases. Germline assignment: CDR1 KGHSH and CDR2 LQKENI. The CDR3 totals 14 residues. The CDR3 protein is CASSLGQMNTEAFF. CDR3 DNA sequence: TGTGCCAGCTCCCTGGGGCAAATGAACACTGAAGCTTTCTTT.

The rearrangement links TRBV6-6 to TRBJ2-1; unclear D gene. This CDR3 is built from 14 residues. Germline assignment: CDR1 MNHNY and CDR2 SVGAGI (reference sequence). Between the trimmed V and J ends, which lost 5 bases and 0 bases, there was a span of 8 bases. CDR3 protein: CASSTFSSYNEQFF. The CDR3 DNA sequence: TGTGCCAGCAGTACATTCTCCTCCTACAATGAGCAGTTCTTC.

This clone was seen a few times. This chain uses TRBV9 with TRBJ1-1; D perhaps matches TRBD1 (6 bases). The germline CDR1 and CDR2 sequences are SGDLS and YYNGEE. V lost 4 bases and J 3 bases, leaving 13 bases between the germline ends. The CDR3 consists of 14 residues. The CDR3 sequence: CASSTYRADTEAFF. CDR3 in DNA: TGTGCCAGCAGCACCTACAGGGCTGACACTGAAGCTTTCTTT.

The rearrangement links TRBV5-1 to TRBJ2-2; 10 bases agree with TRBD2. In germline, CDR1 is SGHRS, CDR2 YFSETQ. The CDR3 has 15 amino acids. V was pared by 3 bases and J by 1 base, with 0 bases of the junction left unmatched. CDR3 coding DNA: TGCGCCAGCAGCTGGACTAGCGGGAACACCGGGGAGCTGTTTTTT. This translates into CASSWTSGNTGELFF.

The chain joins TRBV29-1 to TRBJ2-3; 9 bases fit TRBD2. V dropped 0 bases and J dropped 6; count of bases not matched to a gene: 10. The germline V gene encodes CDR1 SQVTM and CDR2 ANQGSEA. The CDR3 runs to 16 residues. In DNA form, the CDR3 reads TGCAGCGTTGAAGACAGGGTAGCGGGAGCGGTCGATACGCAGTATTTT. Amino acids: CSVEDRVAGAVDTQYF.

In this sample, this clone turned up a few times. V is TRBV2 and J is TRBJ2-1, with D possibly being TRBD1 (5 bases). The germline CDR1 and CDR2 sequences are SNHLY and FYNNEI. The CDR3 is made up of 15 amino acids. V was shortened by 3 bases and J by 8 bases, with 17 bases between the two germline ends. The CDR3 loop reads CASSEAGLERYEQFF. DNA for the CDR3: TGTGCCAGCAGTGAGGCAGGGTTAGAGAGATATGAGCAGTTCTTC.